Sequencing of this TCR beta chain was carried out in a study of blood T cell repertoires in COVID-19. Only one count was recorded for this clone. Per the authors' pipeline: Amplification of reference gene primers provided the estimated nucleated cell counts. Data came from immunoSEQ multiplex PCR; TCRdb stores just in-frame clones and leaves some out. V and J calls and clone size are as listed in that table; D and trimming were resolved from the DNA. This table has about 240,000 clones, roughly 80% appearing once. This CDR3 has 15 residues. Trimming at V came to 8 bases and at J to 2 bases, leaving 6 bases not matched to a gene. CDR1 MNHEY and CDR2 SVGAGI come from the germline V gene.

Sample: peripheral blood. This clonotype was obtained from a woman aged 18-29 years with acute or convalescent COVID-19. The chain employs TRBV6-5 and TRBJ2-7; 13 nucleotides agree with TRBD2. CDR3 sequence reads: CASGLAGVNTYEQYF. CDR3 DNA: TGTGCCAGCGGACTAGCGGGAGTTAATACCTACGAGCAGTACTTC.